Listed below are T cell receptor beta chains from one sample, sequenced in a study of post-analysis software for immune sequencing data. In TCRdb, the PCR reads were re-called with MiXCR into one record per CDR3 protein. The data contain approximately 570,000 distinct CDR3 sequences, around 40% of them singletons. Sequenced input: blood. These receptors came from a girl aged 10-17 years with multiple sclerosis. The CDR3 runs from the conserved cysteine through the conserved F or W. Each record gives: J gene, D gene, clone size, V gene, CDR3 protein, CDR3 DNA. A D gene is named only where the DNA matches it firmly. Clone size, where shown, is once, few, many, or a class for clones that have expanded.

TRBJ1-1 . . TRBV4-1 CASSQDPGRAEAFF TGCGCCAGCAGCCAAGATCCCGGGAGGGCTGAAGCTTTCTTT
TRBJ2-1 . few TRBV4-1 CASSQEILNNEQFF TGCGCCAGCAGCCAAGAGATACTCAATAATGAGCAGTTCTTC
TRBJ2-3 . . TRBV5-1 CASRMTALGTDTQYF TGCGCCAGCAGGATGACAGCCCTTGGCACAGATACGCAGTATTTT
TRBJ2-7 . . TRBV7-9 CASSPLGLVMNYEQYF TGTGCCAGCAGCCCACTCGGGCTAGTTATGAATTACGAGCAGTACTTC
TRBJ2-7 TRBD1 few TRBV4-1 CASSQPDRGRRYEQYF TGCGCCAGCAGCCAACCCGACAGGGGGCGCAGGTACGAGCAGTACTTC
TRBJ1-5 TRBD1 . TRBV10-3 CAIRETGNNQPQHF TGTGCCATCAGGGAGACAGGGAACAATCAGCCCCAGCATTTT
TRBJ2-7 . . TRBV3-1 CASSQDVRGYEQYF TGTGCCAGCAGCCAAGACGTTCGGGGGTACGAGCAGTACTTC
TRBJ1-2 TRBD1 . TRBV3-1 CASSRNRGDYGYTF TGTGCCAGCAGCCGTAACAGGGGTGACTATGGCTACACCTTC
TRBJ2-7 . . TRBV11-2 CASSAILSVGEQYF TGTGCCAGCAGCGCCATACTATCGGTGGGCGAGCAGTACTTC
TRBJ2-1 TRBD1 . TRBV7-9 CASSPWGQGPHNEQFF TGTGCCAGCAGCCCCTGGGGACAGGGCCCCCACAATGAGCAGTTCTTC